Below are 15 T cell receptor beta chains sequenced from a single sample in a study of human versus mouse CDR3 diversity and MHC coevolution. Sequencing used immunoSEQ multiplex PCR; TCRdb keeps in-frame clones, though not all of them. The table has fewer than 100,000 clones, roughly 95% seen once; the top ten hold 1.2% to 1.5%. Sequences were obtained from naive CD4+ T cells from blood. The sample's subset: CD45RO-negative CD62L-positive naive CD4 T cells. The receptors shown here come from a person aged 30 to 69 in good health.

The chain employs TRBV29-1 and TRBJ1-2; 10 nucleotides align to TRBD1. CDR1 and CDR2 from the germline V gene are SQVTM and ANQGSEA. V lost 6 bases and J lost 4; bases outside the gene matches: 5. This CDR3 has 13 residues. CDR3 region: CSVDRGLSYGYTF. As DNA, the CDR3 is TGCAGCGTAGACAGGGGGCTTAGCTATGGCTACACCTTC. The full variable domain, completed using reference TRBV29-1 and TRBJ1-2, is SAVISQKPSRDICQRGTSLTIQCQVDSQVTMMFWYRQQPGQSLTLIATANQGSEATYESGFVIDKFPISRPNLTFSTLTVSNMSPEDSSIYLCSVDRGLSYGYTFGSGTRLTVV.

The gene calls are TRBV6-4 and TRBJ1-6; TRBD1 might be the D (5 bases). CDR3 length: 15 amino acids. Germline lookup yields CDR1 MRHNA and CDR2 SNTAGT. Trimming shortened V by 7 bases and J by 7 bases, and 17 bases separated the two germline ends. CDR3 amino acids: CASNRDPGGNSPLHF. The DNA for the CDR3 is TGTGCCAGCAATAGGGACCCCGGGGGAAATTCACCCCTCCACTTT.

This chain uses TRBV5-8 with TRBJ2-7; possibly TRBD1 for D (6 bases). V was clipped by 1 base and J by 0 bases, with 8 bases between them. CDR1 SGHTS and CDR2 YDEGEE come from the germline V gene. The CDR3 runs 14 residues. The DNA for the CDR3 is TGTGCCAGCAGCTTGACAGGGAGCTCCTACGAGCAGTACTTC. It is translated as CASSLTGSSYEQYF.

V is TRBV28 and J is TRBJ1-5, with 9 bases matching TRBD1. The CDR3 runs 17 residues. Germline assignment: CDR1 MDHEN and CDR2 SYDVKM. V lost 5 bases to trimming and J lost 0 bases; unmatched junction nucleotides: 8. DNA of the CDR3: TGTGCCAGCAGTACCCGCGACAGGGGGTATAGCAATCAGCCCCAGCATTTT. The encoded protein is CASSTRDRGYSNQPQHF.

V and J are TRBV19 and TRBJ2-3, with TRBD2 matching over 11 bases. The trim removed 1 base at V and 4 bases at J, leaving 7 bases unmatched. Germline V gene lookup returns CDR1 LNHDA and CDR2 SQIVND (reference sequence). This CDR3 contains 17 residues. Here the CDR3 DNA reads TGTGCCAGTAGTATAGTCCCTAGCGGGAGGTTGGCAGATACGCAGTATTTT. Translation gives CASSIVPSGRLADTQYF.

The genes are TRBV14 and TRBJ2-1; 10 bases align to TRBD2. From germline, CDR1 is SGHDN and CDR2 FVKESK. Losses at the gene ends were 4 bases for V and 6 bases for J; bases not matched to a gene: 9. This CDR3 is 16 amino acids long. CDR3 in DNA: TGTGCCAGCAGCCGATCCCTAGCGGGGGCGGGCAATGAGCAGTTCTTC. Residues: CASSRSLAGAGNEQFF.

The chain employs TRBV28 and TRBJ1-6; D is perhaps TRBD1 (5 bases). The CDR3 totals 17 residues. Germline V gives CDR1 MDHEN, CDR2 SYDVKM. The V and J ends lost 2 bases and 1 base respectively, with 12 bases between them. In DNA, the CDR3 is TGTGCCAGCAGTTTAATCCAGGGTTTATCCTATAATTCACCCCTCCACTTT. This encodes CASSLIQGLSYNSPLHF.

The chain couples TRBV2 to TRBJ1-1; no reliable D call. CDR1 and CDR2 (germline): SNHLY, FYNNEI. Trimming removed 7 bases at V and 1 base at J, with 4 bases between. This CDR3 comprises 11 residues. The CDR3 sequence is CASTRNTEAFF. As DNA, the CDR3 is TGTGCCAGCACCAGGAACACTGAAGCTTTCTTT.

DNA of the CDR3: TGTGCCAGCAGCGTAGCTGAGGGACAGGGTTTAGTAGCTTTCTTT. This gives the protein CASSVAEGQGLVAFF. The chain employs TRBV9 and TRBJ1-1; 9 nucleotides align to TRBD1. Germline V CDR1 and CDR2: SGDLS, YYNGEE. After removal of 0 bases from V and 10 bases from J, the junction contained 10 bases not matched to a gene. The CDR3 has 15 residues.

The chain has TRBV7-8 and TRBJ2-1; TRBD2 matches at 7 bases. CDR3 length: 12 residues. Losses at the gene ends were 4 bases for V and 9 bases for J; bases not matched to a gene: 3. CDR1 and CDR2 from the germline V gene are SGHVS and FQNEAQ. The CDR3 DNA reads as TGTGCCAGCAGCTGGGGGAGGGGTGAGCAGTTCTTC. The encoded protein is CASSWGRGEQFF.

This clone was counted a single time. V is TRBV5-4 and J is TRBJ1-6, with TRBD1 matching over 7 bases. Germline values: CDR1 SGHNT, CDR2 YYREEE (reference sequence). The CDR3 has 17 amino acids. Trimming took 5 bases from V and 8 from J; bases not matched to a gene: 16. The CDR3 DNA reads TGTGCCAGCAGACCTAATGGAGGGACAGCACAACATTCACCCCTCCACTTT. Its translation is CASRPNGGTAQHSPLHF.

The chain combines TRBV5-1 with TRBJ1-3; weak D call: TRBD1 (5 bases). CDR3 size: 15 residues. The germline gives CDR1 SGHRS, CDR2 YFSETQ. Trimming cost V 2 bases and J 8 bases, with 17 bases left between them. The CDR3 coding sequence is TGCGCCAGCAGCTTAACGGGACTCCTAGGGGACACCATATATTTT. Protein: CASSLTGLLGDTIYF.

The gene calls are TRBV5-1 and TRBJ2-1; 15 positions agree with TRBD2. Germline V lookup: CDR1 SGHRS, CDR2 YFSETQ. This CDR3 region has 16 residues. The J segment lost 11 bases and the V segment lost 0 bases, leaving 6 bases of the junction unmatched. The CDR3 loop reads CASSLVRTSGREKQFF. The CDR3 nucleotides are TGCGCCAGCAGCTTGGTTAGGACTAGCGGGAGGGAAAAGCAGTTCTTC. Variable domain in full (rest from reference TRBV5-1 and TRBJ2-1): KAGVTQTPRYLIKTRGQQVTLSCSPISGHRSVSWYQQTPGQGLQFLFEYFSETQRNKGNFPGRFSGRQFSNSRSEMNVSTLELGDSALYLCASSLVRTSGREKQFFGPGTRLTVL.

The chain couples TRBV7-9 to TRBJ1-1, with D possibly TRBD1 on 5 matching bases. The CDR3 is made up of 17 amino acids. The germline V gene encodes CDR1 SEHNR and CDR2 FQNEAQ (reference sequence). V was shortened by 1 base and J by 1 base, with 16 bases between the two germline ends. Here the CDR3 DNA reads TGTGCCAGCAGCTTAGGGGTGATAGGGGCTAAGAACACTGAAGCTTTCTTT. This translates into CASSLGVIGAKNTEAFF.

The sample holds one count of this clone. This chain connects TRBV11-2 to TRBJ1-2, with 9 bases identical to TRBD1. J gave up 8 bases and V 5 bases, and 6 bases lay outside the gene matches. CDR1 and CDR2 (germline): SGHAT, FQNNGV. The CDR3 extends over 13 amino acids. CDR3 loop: CASSPQGQGGYTF. The DNA of the CDR3 is TGTGCCAGCAGCCCCCAGGGACAGGGCGGCTACACCTTC. Filled out from reference TRBV11-2 and TRBJ1-2, the complete variable domain reads EAGVAQSPRYKIIEKRQSVAFWCNPISGHATLYWYQQILGQGPKLLIQFQNNGVVDDSQLPKDRFSAERLKGVDSTLKIQPAKLEDSAVYLCASSPQGQGGYTFGSGTRLTVV.